This T cell receptor beta chain derives from a study of T cells in tuberculosis. Across the whole study: The T cells targeted glucose monomycolate, a mycobacterial lipid, via CD1B.

TCRdb's copy holds only in-frame clones and misses some; the assay was immunoSEQ multiplex PCR. The repertoire holds some 40,000 clones, about 95% seen once, with approximately 3.8% in the top ten. Notes on the study in general: Selection depended on which cryopreserved specimens were available.

Notes on this clone: The antigen remains unidentified.

Unmatched junction bases numbered 14, after V lost 4 bases and J lost 9 bases. CDR3 length equals 17 residues. Germline V lookup: CDR1 MGHRA, CDR2 YSYEKL. The sequence came from a donor aged 10 to 29 with latent tuberculosis or without tuberculosis infection. The sample consisted of PBMCs. The chain combines TRBV4-1 with TRBJ1-6, with 8 bases identical to TRBD1. The CDR3: CASSPPRRQGRISPLHF. The DNA of the CDR3 is TGCGCCAGCAGCCCGCCCCGTAGACAGGGGAGAATTTCACCCCTCCACTTT.